These 12 T cell receptor beta chains were all obtained from the same sample, sequenced in a study of vaccination and CD4 T cells after COVID-19. Sequenced with the Oncomine TCR Beta short-read assay was DNA taken from cultured CD4+ T cells. TCRdb reanalysed the PCR reads using MiXCR and keeps one entry per CDR3 protein. Seen here are some 15,000 distinct CDR3 sequences, roughly 22% observed once, and the top ten hold approximately 12%. Stated treatment: approximately 9-day PBMC culture with coronavirus spike peptide pools or control peptides (ViraFEST assay). These TCRs are of unknown antigen specificity. This sample comprised CD4+ T cells from blood, cultured in vitro, obtained before SARS-CoV-2 vaccination. The receptors were gathered from a human donor who received a COVID-19 vaccine.

V usage is TRBV5-1 and J usage is TRBJ1-6; TRBD1 is a possible D gene (5 bases). The CDR3 spans 16 residues. Germline V gene data show CDR1 as SGHRS and CDR2 as YFSETQ. Trimming took 6 bases from V and 10 from J, leaving 23 bases between them. CDR3 DNA sequence: TGCGCCAGCACCTCTCTACCGGGGGGGAGCGGATCACCCCTCCACTTT. Residues: CASTSLPGGSGSPLHF.

This clonotype was recorded a few times. The chain couples TRBV30 to TRBJ1-1; D not certain. The CDR3 length is 15 residues. Germline V CDR1 and CDR2: GTSNPN, SVGIG (reference sequence). V lost 3 bases and J lost 0, with 14 bases in between. CDR3 region: CAWRPDHFMNTEAFF. The CDR3 nucleotides read TGTGCCTGGAGGCCTGACCATTTTATGAACACTGAAGCTTTCTTT.

This clonotype was observed a handful of times. The chain uses TRBV12-3 or TRBV12-4 and TRBJ1-1, with 9 bases lining up with TRBD1. The CDR3 contains 14 residues. Trimming cost V 3 bases and J 4 bases; bases outside gene matches: 3. The CDR3 sequence: CASSFNRGPTEAFF. The CDR3, as DNA: TGTGCCAGCAGTTTCAACAGGGGGCCCACTGAAGCTTTCTTT.

The rearrangement links TRBV5-1 to TRBJ1-6; no clear D. V dropped 0 bases and J dropped 7 bases, with 11 bases sitting between them. CDR1 and CDR2 (germline): SGHRS, YFSETQ. CDR3 size: 15 residues. The CDR3 loop reads CASSLGAPANSPLHF. The CDR3 DNA is TGCGCCAGCAGCTTGGGCGCCCCGGCAAATTCACCCCTCCACTTT.

This clonotype was recorded once. This chain connects TRBV18 to TRBJ1-5, with D unresolved. This CDR3 has 13 amino acids. Germline V gene data show CDR1 as KGHSH and CDR2 as LQKENI. Trimming shortened V by 6 bases and J by 5 bases, and 11 bases separated the two germline ends. The CDR3 coding sequence is TGTGCCAGCTCGGAGTCAGGATATCAGCCCCAGCATTTT. It is translated as CASSESGYQPQHF.

The sample holds a few counts of this clonotype. The chain joins TRBV7-2 to TRBJ2-7; D is uncertain. V was trimmed by 1 base and J by 2 bases, leaving 9 bases between them. The length of the CDR3 is 14 residues. In germline, CDR1 is SGHTA, CDR2 FQGNSA. CDR3 nucleotides: TGTGCCAGCAGCTTAGAGTCTGGTACCTACGAGCAGTACTTC. This sequence encodes CASSLESGTYEQYF. Full variable domain (missing parts from reference TRBV7-2 and TRBJ2-7): GAGVSQSPSNKVTEKGKDVELRCDPISGHTALYWYRQSLGQGLEFLIYFQGNSAPDKSGLPSDRFSAERTGGSVSTLTIQRTQQEDSAVYLCASSLESGTYEQYFGPGTRLTVT.

This clonotype was found a few times. The chain couples TRBV25-1 to TRBJ2-3, with D possibly being TRBD1 or TRBD2 (5 bases each). Germline-derived CDR1 and CDR2 are MGHDK and SYGVNS. This CDR3 spans 17 amino acids. Between the trimmed V and J ends, which lost 0 bases and 3 bases, there was a span of 16 bases. In nucleotides, the CDR3 is TGTGCCAGCAGTGAATATATCGGTCCAGGGAGTACAGATACGCAGTATTTT. Translated: CASSEYIGPGSTDTQYF.

This clonotype was observed a few times. The chain combines TRBV12-3 or TRBV12-4 with TRBJ2-3; 9 bases line up with TRBD1. V shed 3 bases, J shed 5 bases, and the junction held 12 bases outside the gene matches. The CDR3 sequence is 17 residues long. The CDR3 loop reads CASSFRTGEDSGDTQYF. CDR3 bases: TGTGCCAGCAGTTTCCGGACAGGGGAGGACAGTGGAGATACGCAGTATTTT.

The J gene is TRBJ1-1, the V gene TRBV19, with 7 bases matching TRBD1. V trimming: 7 bases; J trimming: 7 bases; junction bases outside the gene matches: 6. From germline, CDR1 is LNHDA and CDR2 SQIVND (reference sequence). The CDR3 is made up of 12 amino acids. This chain's CDR3 is CASKGAVNEAFF. CDR3 DNA sequence: TGTGCCAGTAAGGGGGCGGTCAATGAAGCTTTCTTT.

The V gene is TRBV2, the J gene TRBJ2-1, with D perhaps TRBD1 (6 bases). The CDR3 sequence is 17 residues long. Per germline, CDR1 SNHLY and CDR2 FYNNEI. Trimming pared 10 bases from V and 9 bases from J, leaving 31 bases between. DNA for the CDR3: TGTGCCACCACACTCCGATCCGGGACAACAAAGGATGGTGAGCAGTTCTTC. It yields the protein CATTLRSGTTKDGEQFF. Drawing the rest from reference TRBV2 and TRBJ2-1, the complete variable domain is EPEVTQTPSHQVTQMGQEVILRCVPISNHLYFYWYRQILGQKVEFLVSFYNNEISEKSEIFDDQFSVERPDGSNFTLKIRSTKLEDSAMYFCATTLRSGTTKDGEQFFGPGTRLTVL.

About this clonotype: The junction and the germline gene differ at one end; a read error may be behind it. The chain employs TRBV25-1 and TRBJ2-7; TRBD1 is a possible D gene (6 bases). CDR3 size: 16 residues. Germline loops: CDR1 MGHDK, CDR2 SYGVNS. The CDR3 bases are TGTGCCAGTAGTGAATATAGTTTCACAGGGTACTACGAGCAGTACTTC. It is translated as CASSEYSFTGYYEQYF.

This clonotype came up a few times. V gene TRBV20-1 combines with J gene TRBJ2-4; 9 bases match TRBD2. V shed 3 bases and J 0 bases; nucleotides not matched to a gene: 9. Per germline, CDR1 DFQATT and CDR2 SNEGSKA (reference sequence). The CDR3 loop spans 17 amino acids. CDR3 loop: CSASPIAGDLAKNIQYF. CDR3 coding DNA: TGCAGTGCTAGTCCAATAGCGGGGGACCTAGCCAAAAACATTCAGTACTTC.